This TCR beta chain stems from a study of identifying expanded T cells in peripheral blood. Study-level findings and limits: Clone count variance between roughly 2-week samples rose with total template count. Differentially abundant clones: 1 to 1.5 between replicates, about 17 at roughly 2 weeks, less than 20 at four.

Notes on this clone: As yet, its antigen is unknown.

Healthy donors had no documented immune events, such as infections, while sampled. V was cut by 5 bases and J by 10 bases, with 14 bases left in between. Germline V gives CDR1 SQVTM, CDR2 ANQGSEA. The CDR3 sequence is 12 residues long. Here immunoSEQ multiplex PCR was the method, and the copy in TCRdb shows in-frame clones only, minus some. The table lists 90,000 to 100,000 clones, approximately 91% of them singletons, with about 4% in the top ten. This chain links TRBV29-1 with TRBJ2-2; D is uncertain. The sequencing sample was made of blood. The TCR was taken from a person aged 18 to 70 in good health. CDR3 sequence (DNA): TGCAGCGTTTATAGGGATTCCGAGGAGCTGTTTTTT. Translated: CSVYRDSEELFF.